This section outlines one TCR beta chain sequence together with its context. The sample belongs to a study of blood T cell repertoires in COVID-19. This CDR3 spans 11 amino acids. V lost 6 bases and J 13 bases, leaving 12 bases between the germline ends. Germline V lookup: CDR1 SGHNT, CDR2 YENEEA. As originally analysed: For nucleated cells, counts were estimated from reference gene primer amplification. Method: immunoSEQ multiplex PCR; TCRdb's copy keeps in-frame clones and lacks some. V and J calls and clone size are copied from that table; D and trimming were computed from the DNA. The sample has around 160,000 clones, about 86% seen once.

Sample: peripheral blood. The TCR was taken from a man between 60 and 75 years old with acute or convalescent COVID-19. This chain joins TRBV11-3 and TRBJ1-4, with a tentative D call TRBD1 (5 bases). CDR3 residues: CASRIGVGLFF. The CDR3 DNA reads TGTGCCAGCAGGATAGGGGTAGGACTGTTTTTT.